The table lists the clone carrying this TCR beta chain with a few counts. The data were taken from a study of blood T cells in healthy people across ages. Between the trimmed V and J ends, which lost 0 bases and 0 bases, there was a span of 7 bases. The length of the CDR3 is 15 residues. CDR1 is LGHNA and CDR2 is YSLEER in the germline V gene. For the second PCR, which ran for roughly 6 to 12 cycles, a sample-barcoded 5' primer and a J-beta primer mix were used. TCRdb re-called the 5' RACE reads with MiXCR, one entry per CDR3 protein. The sample lists roughly 1.9 million distinct CDR3 sequences; more than 35% were seen once.

Source material: blood. The TCR comes from a human donor in good health. The rearrangement joins TRBV4-3 to TRBJ2-3, with D possibly TRBD2 on 5 matching bases. This CDR3 is CASSQDKRSTDTQYF. The CDR3 DNA sequence: TGCGCCAGCAGCCAAGACAAGCGGAGCACAGATACGCAGTATTTT.